The clone carrying this TCR beta chain was counted between two and nine times. Preparing the TCRbeta library involved the use of unique molecular identifiers. MiXCR, applied by TCRdb to the PCR reads, yields one record per CDR3 protein. The repertoire holds approximately 83,000 distinct CDR3 sequences, over 9% seen once, with around 14% in the top ten. This sample was taken from a study of T-cell reconstitution after alpha-beta-depleted transplantation in children. CDR3 length: 17 amino acids. The V segment lost 5 bases and the J segment 0 bases; nucleotides outside the gene matches: 11. Germline V gene lookup returns CDR1 MDHEN and CDR2 SYDVKM.

V and J are TRBV28 and TRBJ2-7, with TRBD1 matching 9 bases. The clonotype comes from a human donor who donated a stem cell graft to a child with inherited bone marrow failure. Sequencing used PBMCs from the stem cell graft donor, obtained from the stem cell graft. The CDR3 reads CASSPPGQGMSSYEQYF. CDR3 DNA sequence: TGTGCCAGCAGTCCTCCGGGACAGGGAATGTCCTCCTACGAGCAGTACTTC.